The 14 T cell receptor beta chains listed next were all sequenced from one sample in a study of blood T cell repertoires in COVID-19. Data came from immunoSEQ multiplex PCR; TCRdb stores just in-frame clones and leaves some out. The table includes 95,000 to 150,000 clones, roughly 84% detected once. Sequenced sample: PBMCs or T cells enriched from blood (not recorded which). The receptors were sampled from a woman aged 25 to 39 who had recovered from COVID-19.

The V gene is TRBV7-2, the J gene TRBJ2-3; 11 nucleotides agree with TRBD2. Germline V gene lookup returns CDR1 SGHTA and CDR2 FQGNSA. V trimming: 8 bases; J trimming: 6 bases; junction bases outside the gene matches: 7. The CDR3 runs to 14 residues. The CDR3, as DNA: TGTGCCAGCTCCAGACTAGCGGGGACCGATACGCAGTATTTT. This gives the protein CASSRLAGTDTQYF.

Only a few counts were recorded for this clone. The chain is built from TRBV6-2 or TRBV6-3 and TRBJ1-2; no clear D. The CDR3 has 15 amino acids. Germline V gives CDR1 MNHEY, CDR2 SVGEGT. V was trimmed by 0 bases and J by 4 bases, leaving 12 bases between them. CDR3 sequence: CASSYSPRILYGYTF. CDR3 DNA sequence: TGTGCCAGCAGTTACTCCCCCAGGATTCTCTATGGCTACACCTTC.

The chain is built from TRBV27 and TRBJ2-1; possibly TRBD2 for D (6 bases). The length of the CDR3 is 14 residues. Trimming stripped 2 bases from V and 4 bases from J, with 9 bases between. Germline V gene sequence: CDR1 MNHEY, CDR2 SMNVEV (reference sequence). The CDR3 loop is CASSLAGKYNEQFF. DNA of the CDR3: TGTGCCAGCAGTTTAGCGGGGAAGTACAATGAGCAGTTCTTC.

This chain connects TRBV7-6 to TRBJ1-6, with 7 bases lining up with TRBD1. The V gene end was trimmed by 5 bases and the J gene end by 9 bases; junction bases not matched to a gene: 10. Germline V gene lookup returns CDR1 SGHVS and CDR2 FNYEAQ. The length of the CDR3 is 15 residues. This chain's CDR3 is CASSTRDSPGSPLHF. The CDR3, as DNA: TGTGCCAGCAGCACCCGGGACAGCCCTGGTTCACCCCTCCACTTT.

The chain joins TRBV9 to TRBJ2-5, with D perhaps TRBD2 (6 bases). This CDR3 spans 15 amino acids. Germline V gene lookup returns CDR1 SGDLS and CDR2 YYNGEE. V lost 1 base and J 2 bases, leaving 12 bases between the germline ends. In nucleotides, the CDR3 is TGTGCCAGCAGCGTACCGGGACTCCGACAAGAGACCCAGTACTTC. Its translation: CASSVPGLRQETQYF.

The chain combines TRBV7-2 with TRBJ2-7, with TRBD2 matching 8 bases. After removal of 1 base from V and 7 bases from J, the junction contained 12 bases not matched to a gene. The CDR3 is 16 amino acids. Germline CDR1 and CDR2: SGHTA and FQGNSA. This CDR3 is CASSLGLTGGRGEQYF. The CDR3, as DNA: TGTGCCAGCAGCTTAGGATTAACGGGAGGGCGGGGGGAGCAGTACTTC.

This clone was observed a handful of times. V usage is TRBV11-2 and J usage is TRBJ1-6; 9 nucleotides align to TRBD1. The CDR3 runs to 19 residues. With V trimmed by 5 bases and J by 0 bases, 11 bases remained unmatched. CDR1 and CDR2 from the germline V gene are SGHAT and FQNNGV. The CDR3 DNA is TGTGCCAGCAGCAGGCGGACAGGGGCCTCGGGCTCCTATAATTCACCCCTCCACTTT. It codes for CASSRRTGASGSYNSPLHF.

V is TRBV12-3 or TRBV12-4 and J is TRBJ2-7, with TRBD1 matching over 8 bases. The CDR3 totals 13 residues. V was clipped by 6 bases and J by 3 bases; unmatched bases: 4. CDR3 protein: CASSTTGVYEQYF. The CDR3 region has the DNA TGTGCCAGCAGCACGACAGGGGTCTACGAGCAGTACTTC.

The V call is TRBV11-2, the J call TRBJ2-3; 8 bases align to TRBD2. The CDR3 covers 16 residues. V dropped 6 bases and J dropped 1; count of bases not matched to a gene: 9. Germline V CDR1 and CDR2: SGHAT, FQNNGV. This chain's CDR3 is CASSLLGTSGTDTQYF. The CDR3 DNA reads TGTGCCAGCAGTTTACTCGGGACTAGTGGCACAGATACGCAGTATTTT.

The chain is built from TRBV5-4 and TRBJ2-5; TRBD2 matches 8 bases. The CDR3 has 16 amino acids. Unmatched junction bases numbered 10, after V lost 4 bases and J lost 2 bases. CDR1 SGHNT and CDR2 YYREEE come from the germline V gene (reference sequence). CDR3 in DNA: TGTGCCAGCAGCCGCTCGGCGGGAGGACCACAAGAGACCCAGTACTTC. It yields the protein CASSRSAGGPQETQYF.

J is TRBJ1-3 and V is TRBV2; 8 bases are shared with TRBD1. Germline lookup yields CDR1 SNHLY and CDR2 FYNNEI. With V trimmed by 8 bases and J by 4 bases, 4 bases remained unmatched. The CDR3 totals 13 residues. The CDR3 sequence is CASGTGGGNTIYF. The CDR3 DNA is TGTGCCAGCGGGACAGGTGGGGGAAACACCATATATTTT.

This chain joins TRBV3-1 (or the pseudogene TRBV3-2) and TRBJ1-1; D perhaps matches TRBD1 (6 bases). Germline-derived CDR1 and CDR2 are LGHDT and YNNKEL (reference sequence). The CDR3 extends over 13 amino acids. The V gene lost 3 bases and the J gene lost 1 base, with 6 bases spanning the gap. The CDR3 DNA is TGTGCCAGCAGCCAGGGGGCGAACACTGAAGCTTTCTTT. It is translated as CASSQGANTEAFF.

This clone was recorded once. The CDR3: CASSLPSRNTEAFF. CDR3 in DNA: TGTGCCAGCAGCCTTCCCAGTCGGAACACTGAAGCTTTCTTT. The J gene is TRBJ1-1, the V gene TRBV5-4; no clear D. CDR3 length: 14 residues. Trimming shortened V by 4 bases and J by 1 base, and 11 bases separated the two germline ends. The germline CDR1 and CDR2 sequences are SGHNT and YYREEE (reference sequence).

CDR3 amino acids: CASRGSGREYGYTF. CDR3 sequence (DNA): TGCGCCAGCAGAGGGTCAGGGAGGGAGTATGGCTACACCTTC. The chain is built from TRBV5-1 and TRBJ1-2; TRBD1 is a possible D gene (5 bases). The CDR3 runs to 14 residues. Looked up from germline, CDR1 is SGHRS and CDR2 is YFSETQ. V lost 5 bases, J lost 5 bases, and 16 bases lay in between.